This TCR beta chain emerged from a study of cytomegalovirus exposure and HLA in healthy donors. Points on this clone: Its antigen is not identified.

Use of 60 Vbeta and 13 Jbeta primers characterized the PCR. TCRdb's table, derived via immunoSEQ multiplex PCR, lists solely in-frame clones and lacks some. The sample includes under 200,000 clones, 9.5% to 15% of them seen just once. V was clipped by 6 bases and J by 4 bases; unmatched bases: 5. CDR1 and CDR2 (germline): WNHNN, SYGVQD (reference sequence). The CDR3 spans 13 residues. The study, taken as a whole, reports: The study listed about 150 cytomegalovirus-associated TCR beta chains. A classifier reportedly called cytomegalovirus status with high sensitivity and specificity.

Each donor's status was that of a healthy bone marrow donor. The chain joins TRBV10-1 to TRBJ2-5; 7 positions agree with TRBD1. The receptor comes from a man in his fifties in good health and CMV-seropositive. Sequenced: PBMCs. The CDR3 sequence is CASSTGVRETQYF. The CDR3 DNA is TGCGCCAGCAGCACAGGGGTGAGAGAGACCCAGTACTTC.